This TCR beta chain came from a study of blood T cells in healthy people across ages (dated by TCRdb to between 2014 and 2017). About the full investigation: In model experiments, roughly one uniquely barcoded TCR beta cDNA molecule per two T cells was captured by template switching. Four age groups were formed from the donors: young (average approximately 17 years), middle-aged (just under 40), aged (roughly 58) and long-lived (around 80). Two additional independent replicas of 1 million unique cDNA reads from the same blood draw were analyzed for two donors (one aged 18 to 30 and one aged 80 or older). To avoid experimental bias, donors of different ages were randomly spread across the sequencing lanes. To track age-related changes in TCR beta repertoire diversity, the study relied on deep sequencing normalized with unique cDNA molecular identifiers. Beyond this particular receptor, the publication reports: Because the CMV infection status of the donors was unknown, age-related changes in expanded clonotypes may potentially have been confounded. Bulk unsorted PBMC profiling prevented conclusive comparison of naive and antigen-experienced compartments. Observed TCR beta diversity per million T cells fell roughly linearly with age, and a significant reduction was already apparent by age roughly 41. Compared with the aged group, the long-lived group had more naive CD4+ T cells, fewer expanded clones and increased TCR diversity, a pattern suggesting age selection. Total diversity estimates from one million sequenced T cells were considered lower bounds and underestimates. The percentage of naive T cells measured by flow cytometry correlated strongly with observed TCR beta diversity.

Receptor libraries were prepared by 5' RACE. Instrument used: Illumina HiSeq 2500. A second PCR of roughly 7 to 12 cycles was performed with a sample-barcoded 5' primer and a J-beta primer mix. A template-switch 5' adaptor carrying 12 random nucleotides introduced a unique molecular identifier onto each TCR beta cDNA molecule. Each sample yielded at least 2.5 million CDR3-containing paired-end reads. All of the RNA was converted into first-strand cDNA using the Mint cDNA synthesis kit, with a TRBC-specific oligonucleotide serving as the primer. Following uracil-DNA glycosylase treatment, all cDNA underwent a first 18-cycle PCR with the universal primers M1SS and BC2_uni_R. The paper's processing steps were these. Normalization of each sample was performed by random selection of 1 million high-quality reads, each carrying a distinct molecular identifier. Instead of being binned into consensus sequences, reads with shared molecular identifiers were discarded. MiTCR, with a Q25 quality threshold and the strictest error-elimination algorithm, was used for CDR3 identification, clonotype clustering and error correction. Lower-bound total TCR beta diversity was estimated with a nonparametric unseen species model using Euler transformation. Through fastp at Q25 and MiXCR, TCRdb rebuilt clones from the public reads, retaining in-frame beta chains. Rows merge per CDR3 protein into single entries with the most common DNA and genes. These V and J calls originate from TCRdb's pipeline instead of the authors' own analysis. The sample contains some 1.5 million distinct CDR3 sequences, 28% of them found a single time. Less than 9.5% of the sample is held by the ten biggest clonotypes.

Regarding this clonotype: Its cognate antigen has yet to be identified. This clone may be a read error of a much larger clone one base away.

Relative to germline, V is 4 bases shorter and J is 10 bases shorter, with 23 bases between their ends. As encoded in the germline V gene (reference sequence), CDR1 is DFQATT while CDR2 is SNEGSKA. The CDR3 has 15 amino acids, counting the end cysteine and phenylalanine. The sequence is cut down to CDR3 DNA, 45 bases in frame from base 1. Systemically healthy Caucasian individuals from Russia, approximately 39 in total and aged 6 to 90 years, were included as donors. Each donor gave ten milliliters of peripheral blood, collected into EDTA-treated Vacutainer tubes. Ficoll-Paque density-gradient centrifugation was used to isolate PBMCs, with at least 6.5 million per sample. Total RNA was extracted from PBMCs with Trizol reagent, with at least 5 micrograms obtained per sample. For every donor, an aliquot of PBMCs went through flow cytometry to measure the percentages of naive CD45RAhigh/CD27high T cells.

Sequenced material: blood. The chain joins TRBV20-1 to TRBJ2-1; possibly the D gene is TRBD1, per 6 matching bases. The receptor's source is a woman in her 30s in good health. The nucleotides read TGCAGTGCTAATCTACTACCGGACAGCTCCTACGAGCAGTTCTTC. Its protein reads: CSANLLPDSSYEQFF.